This T cell receptor beta chain was sequenced during a study of T cells in Graves' hyperthyroidism and ophthalmopathy (dated by TCRdb to about 2019). Concerning the study at large: Peripheral blood samples were taken at the time of initial diagnosis, prior to any treatment. For training and testing, the 95 to 100 patients in the discovery cohort were randomly divided in a 7:3 ratio. After sampling, hyperthyroidism patients received methimazole starting at 30 mg daily, and ophthalmopathy patients received high-dose intravenous methylprednisolone. Prospective prediction of ophthalmopathy was tested in an independent validation cohort of under 20 hyperthyroidism patients and some 17 patients who later progressed to ophthalmopathy. The paper describes TCR Vbeta CDR3 sequencing of 140 or so peripheral blood samples, made up of fewer than 50 ophthalmopathy patients, roughly 80 hyperthyroidism patients and 17 progressor patients. To identify distinguishing TCR V-J signatures, a discovery cohort of some 100 patients was used, comprising 40 to 45 with Graves' ophthalmopathy and around 60 with stable Graves' hyperthyroidism. In roughly six Graves' hyperthyroidism patients, the study also compared T-cell repertoires from thyroid tissue with T-cell repertoires from blood.

The TCR beta CDR3 regions were amplified from RNA transcripts. For the first round of RT-PCR on the TCR CDR3, the HTBI primer set was used together with the Qiagen OneStep RT-PCR kit. Libraries were constructed in a second round of multiplex PCR, after which size selection and purification were performed. Sequencing of the libraries was done on an Illumina HiSeq2000 using paired-end 100 bp reads. For the original study's pipeline: SOAPnuke was used to process the raw data, throwing out any read that contained adapters or uncalled bases, had a mean Phred below 15, or lacked an exact constant-primer or identifier match. COPE v1.2.5 was used to merge high-quality paired reads, and clonotypes were defined as unique nucleotide sequences. MiTCR v1.1 was used to align clonotypes to the IMGT TRBV, TRBD and TRBJ reference segments. Only V-J combinations with frequency above 0.0001, covering about 99% of repertoires, were analysed. A TCS score was defined as the ratio between F50 (clonal expansion) and ExV (chaos), using BLOSUM62-based TCRdist between CDR3 peptides within each V-J. Welch's t-statistics and random forest reduced approximately 520 V-J features to 10 to 15, which were used in a naive Bayes classifier (R e1071). TCRdb reworked the public reads: Q25 trimming with fastp, MiXCR clone assembly, productive beta chains retained. Entries are consolidated by CDR3 protein sequence, retaining the most common genes and DNA. These V and J calls originate from TCRdb's pipeline instead of the authors' own analysis. Here the sample has around 390,000 distinct CDR3 sequences; roughly 14% occur a single time. The top ten clonotypes cover roughly 21% of the sample.

General findings and caveats noted by the study authors: No statistical method was used to set the sample size in advance, and investigators knew the group allocation. Most expanded thyroid clonotypes (frequency above 0.001) were also detected in blood, suggesting blood repertoires may reflect thyroid immune responses. In validation, progression to ophthalmopathy was predicted by the model with roughly 69% sensitivity and under 85% specificity, a median of 6.5 months before onset. A model built on a 13 V-J signature distinguished ophthalmopathy from stable hyperthyroidism, reaching around 88% sensitivity and about 81% specificity in cross-validation and 80%/75% in testing.

Ophthalmopathy patients had moderately to severely active disease, Clinical Activity Score of at least 3, NOSPECS grade of at least 4, and duration under 3 months. Any patient with an uncontrolled infection, another autoimmune disease, pregnancy or lactation was excluded. Clinical symptoms, serum thyroxine and TRAb, thyroid ultrasound, and orbital computed tomography formed the basis for the diagnoses. PBMCs were separated from roughly 9.6 ml of fresh peripheral blood using Ficoll-Paque density gradient centrifugation. Total RNA was extracted using Trizol reagent, and RNA quality was assessed on an Agilent 2100 Bioanalyzer. Turning to this clonotype: Its target antigen remains unknown. Qualities for individual bases were not recorded, and no much larger clone is one base off.

Specimen: blood. The source of this sequence is a woman younger than 45 with Graves' ophthalmopathy.

Here is the DNA: TGTGCCAGCAGCCAGAAGATGTGGGGCAATGAGCAGTTCTTC. Its protein reads: CASSQKMWGNEQFF. The V and J genes are TRBV14 and TRBJ2-1; the D gene remains uncertain. There are 14 amino acids in the CDR3, from cysteine to phenylalanine inclusive. Only the CDR3 part of the read is kept: 42 bases, read in frame from the first base. According to the germline V gene, CDR1 reads SGHDN and CDR2 reads FVKESK. V and J are truncated by 3 bases and 6 bases respectively, leaving an intervening sequence of 12 bases.